The 25 T cell receptor beta chains below were found in one sample sequenced in a study of patients and donors after allogeneic stem cell transplantation. TCRdb recomputed calls from the RT-PCR reads with MiXCR, one row per CDR3 protein. Seen here are about a million distinct CDR3 sequences, under 20% observed once, and the top ten hold roughly 6.4%. The sequenced sample was blood, either unsorted or a sorted T cell fraction (not recorded which). The source of these receptors is a human donor who was either an allogeneic HSCT recipient or a stem cell or donor lymphocyte infusion donor (not recorded which). It is not recorded whose cells these are; they may come from a transplant donor.

J is TRBJ2-2 and V is TRBV12-3 or TRBV12-4; 7 bases align to TRBD2. Losses at the gene ends were 0 bases for V and 5 bases for J; bases not matched to a gene: 9. This CDR3 region has 17 residues. The CDR3 nucleotides are TGTGCCAGCAGTTTAGCGGAGGGAGGGGCCGGGACCGGGGAGCTGTTTTTT. Amino acid sequence: CASSLAEGGAGTGELFF.

The chain carries TRBV30 and TRBJ2-5; a possible D gene is TRBD1 (5 bases). Trimming shortened V by 8 bases and J by 0 bases, and 7 bases separated the two germline ends. Germline V gene sequence: CDR1 GTSNPN, CDR2 SVGIG (reference sequence). CDR3 size: 11 residues. In DNA form, the CDR3 reads TGTGCCAAACAGGACCAAGAGACCCAGTACTTC. Translating gives CAKQDQETQYF.

This chain joins TRBV7-2 and TRBJ2-2; D remains unclear. Germline values: CDR1 SGHTA, CDR2 FQGNSA. The CDR3 has 14 residues. The V end lost 5 bases, the J end lost 6 bases, and 13 bases lay between the germline ends. CDR3 DNA sequence: TGTGCCAGCAGCCCCCTTCTCACGGCCGGGGAGCTGTTTTTT. Translating gives CASSPLLTAGELFF.

This clonotype showed up many times. This chain connects TRBV12-3 or TRBV12-4 to TRBJ1-1; D ambiguous. This CDR3 has 12 amino acids. Trimming left V 6 bases short and J 5 bases short, with 10 bases between. DNA of the CDR3: TGTGCCAGCAGCCACAGAGAGACTGAAGCTTTCTTT. Translated, it gives CASSHRETEAFF.

This clonotype was found a few times. The V gene is TRBV6-5, the J gene TRBJ2-2, with D perhaps being TRBD1 or TRBD2 (5 bases each). Germline CDR1 is MNHEY and CDR2 is SVGAGI. The CDR3 sequence is 15 residues long. V shed 4 bases and J shed 3 bases, with 12 bases lying between them. The CDR3 protein is CASSLGDPYTGELFF. The CDR3 nucleotides are TGTGCCAGCAGTTTAGGGGACCCTTACACCGGGGAGCTGTTTTTT.

This clonotype was detected only a few times. V gene TRBV4-1 combines with J gene TRBJ1-5; the match to TRBD1 covers 10 bases. CDR1 is MGHRA, CDR2 YSYEKL, per germline. J lost 6 bases, V lost 1 base, and 3 bases had no gene match. The CDR3 covers 15 residues. The CDR3 sequence: CASSQGDRGRQPQHF. The CDR3 bases are TGCGCCAGCAGCCAAGGGGACAGGGGTCGTCAGCCCCAGCATTTT.

The chain carries TRBV29-1 and TRBJ2-1; D perhaps matches TRBD1 (5 bases). Germline loops: CDR1 SQVTM, CDR2 ANQGSEA. V lost 6 bases, J lost 4 bases, and 7 bases lay in between. This CDR3 is 11 amino acids long. As DNA, the CDR3 is TGCAGCGTCGCAGGGTACAATGAGCAGTTCTTC. This codes for CSVAGYNEQFF.

This clonotype was found many times. This chain links TRBV27 with TRBJ1-2, with a possible D match to TRBD1 (5 bases). The CDR3 consists of 16 residues. CDR1 and CDR2 (germline): MNHEY, SMNVEV (reference sequence). Trimming pared 6 bases from V and 5 bases from J, leaving 22 bases between. CDR3 in amino acids: CASSRARHSGRYGYTF. The DNA for the CDR3 is TGTGCCAGCAGCCGAGCCCGGCACTCGGGGCGGTATGGCTACACCTTC.

This clonotype was counted many times. V is TRBV3-1 and J is TRBJ2-5; TRBD1 aligns across 7 bases. Per germline, CDR1 LGHDT and CDR2 YNNKEL (reference sequence). With 0 bases clipped from V and 1 base from J, the junction kept 5 bases outside the gene matches. The CDR3 extends over 16 amino acids. In nucleotides, the CDR3 is TGTGCCAGCAGCCAAGAAGGGGGCAGCCCCCAAGAGACCCAGTACTTC. Its translation: CASSQEGGSPQETQYF.

This clonotype was recorded many times. The chain employs TRBV29-1 and TRBJ2-2, with 7 bases aligning to TRBD2. Per germline, CDR1 SQVTM and CDR2 ANQGSEA. The CDR3 spans 14 residues. V dropped 7 bases and J dropped 1; count of bases not matched to a gene: 6. The CDR3 nucleotides read TGCAGCGCTGACGGGGGGATGAACACCGGGGAGCTGTTTTTT. Translation gives CSADGGMNTGELFF.

The chain links TRBV5-1 to TRBJ2-7, with D unclear. This CDR3 region has 13 residues. Germline-derived CDR1 and CDR2 are SGHRS and YFSETQ. With 4 bases removed from V and 0 bases from J, the gap between germline ends came to 8 bases. As DNA, the CDR3 is TGCGCCAGCAGCCCCCAGCCCTCCTACGAGCAGTACTTC. Protein sequence: CASSPQPSYEQYF.

This clonotype was picked up many times. The genes are TRBV11-2 and TRBJ2-1, with TRBD1 matching 9 bases. CDR3 length: 15 residues. Losses at the gene ends were 6 bases for V and 4 bases for J; bases not matched to a gene: 7. Looked up from germline, CDR1 is SGHAT and CDR2 is FQNNGV. The CDR3 loop is CASSLWGQGYNEQFF. CDR3 DNA: TGTGCCAGCAGTTTGTGGGGACAGGGATACAATGAGCAGTTCTTC.

This clonotype showed up many times. CDR3 in DNA: TGTGCCAGCAGCAACAGGGGTGAGCAGTTCTTC. Protein sequence: CASSNRGEQFF. The chain links TRBV6-2 or TRBV6-3 to TRBJ2-1, with 7 bases matching TRBD1. CDR1 and CDR2 from the germline V gene are MNHEY and SVGEGT. This CDR3 region has 11 residues. V shed 6 bases and J 9 bases; nucleotides not matched to a gene: 2.

The rearrangement joins TRBV5-1 to TRBJ2-7; 11 bases are shared with TRBD1. Trimming at V came to 2 bases and at J to 0 bases, leaving 10 bases not matched to a gene. The CDR3 sequence is 18 residues long. The V gene's germline CDR1 is SGHRS and CDR2 YFSETQ. The CDR3 nucleotides read TGCGCCAGCAGCTTTTACGGACAGGGGGCAACGGGCTCCTACGAGCAGTACTTC. It is translated as CASSFYGQGATGSYEQYF.

The chain has TRBV20-1 and TRBJ1-1; 7 bases fit TRBD1. Per the germline V gene, CDR1 is DFQATT and CDR2 is SNEGSKA (reference sequence). The junction had 10 bases not matched to a gene; V was cut back by 6 bases and J by 3 bases. The CDR3 contains 14 residues. DNA for the CDR3: TGCAGTGCCAGTAGGGACAGCTTACACACTGAAGCTTTCTTT. Translation gives CSASRDSLHTEAFF.

This chain joins TRBV4-1 and TRBJ2-7; TRBD2 agrees at 11 bases. The J segment lost 2 bases and the V segment lost 4 bases, leaving 7 bases of the junction unmatched. CDR1 and CDR2 (germline): MGHRA, YSYEKL. The CDR3 runs to 16 residues. This CDR3 is CASSPLPSGRTYEQYF. CDR3 in DNA: TGCGCCAGCAGCCCCCTCCCTAGCGGGAGGACCTACGAGCAGTACTTC.

This clonotype was counted between two and nine times. The chain has TRBV10-3 and TRBJ1-1; 8 bases agree with TRBD1. The junction had 4 bases not matched to a gene; V was cut back by 3 bases and J by 4 bases. Germline loops: CDR1 ENHRY, CDR2 SYGVKD. The CDR3 is 14 residues long. The CDR3 region is CAISDPDRGTEAFF. CDR3 nucleotides: TGTGCCATCAGTGACCCCGACAGGGGCACTGAAGCTTTCTTT.

This rearrangement joins TRBV13 to TRBJ2-1; possibly TRBD2 for D (5 bases). The CDR3 has 14 residues. Germline V CDR1 and CDR2: PRHDT, FYEKMQ (reference sequence). With 5 bases removed from V and 7 bases from J, the gap between germline ends came to 15 bases. CDR3 sequence: CASSPNFLANEQFF. The CDR3 DNA sequence: TGTGCCAGCAGCCCCAACTTCCTAGCAAATGAGCAGTTCTTC.

The rearrangement links TRBV27 to TRBJ2-1; D unclear. The V and J ends lost 3 bases and 2 bases respectively, with 5 bases between them. This CDR3 is 13 amino acids long. The germline V gene has CDR1 MNHEY and CDR2 SMNVEV (reference sequence). The DNA of the CDR3 is TGTGCCAGCAGTTTTACGCCCTACAATGAGCAGTTCTTC. Its translation: CASSFTPYNEQFF.

J is TRBJ1-1 and V is TRBV7-3; D possibly corresponds to TRBD1 (6 bases). CDR1 is SGHTA and CDR2 is FQGTGA in the germline V gene. The CDR3 length is 18 residues. V was shortened by 4 bases and J by 7 bases, with 28 bases between the two germline ends. CDR3 nucleotide sequence: TGTGCCAGCAGCTCGGGTCGGTCTTGGACAGATAACCGTTATGAAGCTTTCTTT. Translation: CASSSGRSWTDNRYEAFF. Combining the CDR3 with reference TRBV7-3 and TRBJ1-1 gives the whole variable domain GAGVSQTPSNKVTEKGKYVELRCDPISGHTALYWYRQSLGQGPEFLIYFQGTGAADDSGLPNDRFFAVRPEGSVSTLKIQRTERGDSAVYLCASSSGRSWTDNRYEAFFGQGTRLTVV.

This clonotype was observed a handful of times. The chain recombines TRBV27 with TRBJ2-1, with 7 bases that match TRBD2. This CDR3 is built from 16 residues. Germline trimming cut 11 bases from V and 7 bases from J; bases unmatched to any gene: 20. The germline V gene encodes CDR1 MNHEY and CDR2 SMNVEV (reference sequence). In DNA form, the CDR3 reads TGTGCCGGATCCACCTTTAGTCTGGCGGGGGAAAATGAGCAGTTCTTC. Its protein is CAGSTFSLAGENEQFF.

This clonotype was seen only a few times. The chain recombines TRBV27 with TRBJ1-5; no firm D call. CDR3 length: 15 residues. Germline lookup yields CDR1 MNHEY and CDR2 SMNVEV (reference sequence). The V gene lost 6 bases and the J gene lost 2 bases, with 14 bases spanning the gap. The CDR3 coding sequence is TGTGCCAGCAGAAGGCTACGCTTGGGCAATCAGCCCCAGCATTTT. Its translation: CASRRLRLGNQPQHF.

This clonotype was detected a few times. This chain uses TRBV2 with TRBJ2-7; TRBD2 is a possible D gene (6 bases). Per the germline V gene, CDR1 is SNHLY and CDR2 is FYNNEI. The CDR3 extends over 17 amino acids. Trimming shortened V by 0 bases and J by 1 base, and 16 bases separated the two germline ends. CDR3 protein: CASSEAQWGLKSYEQYF. The CDR3 DNA is TGTGCCAGCAGTGAAGCGCAGTGGGGACTGAAATCCTACGAGCAGTACTTC.

This clonotype was seen a handful of times. The genes are TRBV5-1 and TRBJ1-6; 8 positions match TRBD1. CDR1 is SGHRS, CDR2 YFSETQ, per germline. The CDR3 covers 14 residues. J gave up 9 bases and V 0 bases, and 2 bases lay outside the gene matches. DNA for the CDR3: TGCGCCAGCAGCTTGGGGGACAGGTTTTCACCCCTCCACTTT. As protein: CASSLGDRFSPLHF. Supplemented by reference TRBV5-1 and TRBJ1-6, the full variable domain reads KAGVTQTPRYLIKTRGQQVTLSCSPISGHRSVSWYQQTPGQGLQFLFEYFSETQRNKGNFPGRFSGRQFSNSRSEMNVSTLELGDSALYLCASSLGDRFSPLHFGNGTRLTVT.

V is TRBV10-3 and J is TRBJ2-2; 10 nucleotides align to TRBD1. The CDR3 has 16 residues. Trimming cost V 0 bases and J 3 bases; bases outside gene matches: 1. From germline, CDR1 is ENHRY and CDR2 SYGVKD. CDR3 protein: CAISESGQGYTGELFF. For the CDR3, the DNA is TGTGCCATCAGTGAGTCGGGACAGGGGTACACCGGGGAGCTGTTTTTT.